The rows below give T cell receptor beta chains drawn from one sample of a study of T cells in localized non-small cell lung cancer. Profiled with immunoSEQ multiplex PCR; TCRdb holds only in-frame clones, not every one. This table has 20,000 to 30,000 clones, about 85% appearing once. This material consisted of peripheral blood, taken before any cancer treatment. The receptors stem from a man aged 40 to 69 with stage III squamous cell lung carcinoma. The CDR3 runs from the conserved cysteine through the conserved F or W. The order of the fields is V gene, clone size, J gene, D gene, CDR3 DNA, CDR3 protein. A D gene is named only where the DNA matches it firmly. Clone size is not always given. Where it is, it says once, few, many or a class for expanded clones.

TRBV10-2,NA,TRBJ1-6,TRBD1,TGCGCCAGCAGCCGGGACAGGGTTTCACCCCTCCACTTT,CASSRDRVSPLHF
TRBV7-2,NA,TRBJ1-3,TRBD1,TGTGCCAGCACCTACGGGACAGGGAAAGGAAACACCATATATTTT,CASTYGTGKGNTIYF
TRBV28,NA,TRBJ1-5,NA,TGTGCCAGCAGTTTGAGGCATGGCAATCAGCCCCAGCATTTT,CASSLRHGNQPQHF
TRBV4-2,few,TRBJ1-1,TRBD1,TGTGCCAGCAGCCCCACTTCCGGGACAGGGGAAGCTTTCTTT,CASSPTSGTGEAFF
TRBV20-1,NA,TRBJ1-5,NA,TGCAGTGCCAGGGCGGGCCAGCCCCAGCATTTT,CSARAGQPQHF
TRBV9,NA,TRBJ2-7,TRBD1,TGTGCCAGCAGCCGTACAGGGGGCTACGAGCAGTACTTC,CASSRTGGYEQYF
TRBV28,NA,TRBJ1-2,NA,TGTGCCAGCAGTTTCAGTCAGGGTGGCTACACCTTC,CASSFSQGGYTF
TRBV18,NA,TRBJ2-2,NA,TGTGCCAGCTCACCGGCAGGGGAAATCACCGGGGAGCTGTTTTTT,CASSPAGEITGELFF
TRBV18,NA,TRBJ1-1,TRBD1,TGTGCCAGCTCACCCCGGGACAGCGAGAACACTGAAGCTTTCTTT,CASSPRDSENTEAFF
TRBV29-1,NA,TRBJ1-1,NA,TGCAGCGGGGGGGCAGGGAGGACTGAAGCTTTCTTT,CSGGAGRTEAFF
TRBV29-1,NA,TRBJ2-1,NA,TGCAGCGCTCTCCGGGGGGCACGTAATGAGCAGTTCTTC,CSALRGARNEQFF